The clone carrying this T cell receptor (beta chain) was seen more than once but under ten times. With 2 bases clipped from V and 7 bases from J, the junction kept 10 bases outside the gene matches. CDR3 length equals 16 residues. From germline, CDR1 is MNHEY and CDR2 SVGEGT. Only in-frame clones appear in the TCRdb table, and some are missing; sequencing was by immunoSEQ multiplex PCR. This table holds 87,000 or so clones, approximately 88% found once. These data come from a study of blood T cell repertoires in COVID-19. The overall study: The samples span acute and convalescent COVID-19 from the United States, Italy and Spain.

The chain employs TRBV6-2 or TRBV6-3 and TRBJ2-1, with TRBD2 identical over 8 bases. The sequenced sample consisted of peripheral blood. The clonotype originates from an elderly man with acute or convalescent COVID-19. The CDR3 DNA reads TGTGCCAGCAGTTACCCCGGGGGGGCCAAGAGGAATGAGCAGTTCTTC. It is translated as CASSYPGGAKRNEQFF.